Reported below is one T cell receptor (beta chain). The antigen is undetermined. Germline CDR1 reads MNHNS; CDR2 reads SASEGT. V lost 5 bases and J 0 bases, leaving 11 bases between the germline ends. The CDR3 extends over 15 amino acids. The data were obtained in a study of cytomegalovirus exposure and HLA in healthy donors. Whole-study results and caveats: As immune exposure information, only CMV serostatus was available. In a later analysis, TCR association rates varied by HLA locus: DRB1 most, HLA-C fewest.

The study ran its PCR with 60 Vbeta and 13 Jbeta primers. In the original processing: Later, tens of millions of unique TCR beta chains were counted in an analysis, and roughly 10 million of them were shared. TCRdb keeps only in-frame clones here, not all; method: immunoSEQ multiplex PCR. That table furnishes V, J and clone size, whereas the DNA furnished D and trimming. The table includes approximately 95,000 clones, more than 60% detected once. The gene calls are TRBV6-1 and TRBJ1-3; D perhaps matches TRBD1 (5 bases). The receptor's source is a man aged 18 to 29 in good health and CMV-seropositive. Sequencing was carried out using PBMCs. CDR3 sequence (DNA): TGTGCCAGCAGTAGTACAGGTCGCTCTGGAAACACCATATATTTT. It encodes CASSSTGRSGNTIYF.